Listed below are T cell receptor beta chains from one sample, sequenced in a study of Ad26.COV2.S vaccination and SARS-CoV-2 variants. Sequencing used immunoSEQ multiplex PCR; TCRdb keeps in-frame clones, though not all of them. This table holds fewer than 900,000 clones, about 89% found once. Here the sequenced sample was peripheral blood, taken in a trial of Ad26.COV2.S vaccine versus placebo. The receptors were sampled from a person between 18 and 60 years old who received the Ad26.COV2.S COVID-19 vaccine or a placebo. Each CDR3 is given without its conserved first and last residue.

len	v_gene	j_gene	CDR3aa
14	TRBV5-6	TRBJ2-2	ASSWDRGTYTGELF
13	TRBV11-1	TRBJ2-3	ASSWGQGSTDTQY
13	TRBV19	TRBJ2-7	ASSIRTGEGYEQY
11	TRBV20-1	TRBJ1-4	SASKDRYEKLF
11	TRBV30	TRBJ1-3	AWSVNSGNTIY
13	TRBV6-5	TRBJ2-1	ASSRHTRTTNEQF
13	TRBV6-5	TRBJ2-1	ASSKGEGFYNEQF
13	TRBV27	TRBJ2-1	ASSPLTGNYNEQF
13	TRBV9	TRBJ2-1	ASSVGVGNLGEQF
12	TRBV5-1	TRBJ1-5	ASSLGTGGQPQH
12	TRBV5-1	TRBJ2-1	ASSLAGRGNEQF
11	TRBV30	TRBJ2-5	AWSVSAGETQY
10	TRBV29-1	TRBJ2-5	SVRGAGQTQY
14	TRBV6-2/TRBV6-3	TRBJ1-5	ASSYSGTLFNQPQH
16	TRBV9	TRBJ2-3	ASSVGIGLAGALGTQY
10	TRBV3-1/TRBV3-2	TRBJ1-1	ASSRSGTEAF
11	TRBV7-2	TRBJ2-2	ASSLTRHGELF
13	TRBV5-4	TRBJ2-3	ASSTDRDHTDTQY
11	TRBV7-2	TRBJ1-5	ASSFDRGQPQH
12	TRBV11-2	TRBJ2-7	ASSYLQGGYEQY
13	TRBV4-3	TRBJ1-4	ASSRGEITNEKLF
16	TRBV9	TRBJ2-3	ASSVETGRTESTDTQY
14	TRBV9	TRBJ2-3	ASSAGGTSWADTQY
10	TRBV1	TRBJ1-2	TSSQEFYGYT
11	TRBV27	TRBJ2-7	ASSGRELYEQY
12	TRBV21-1	TRBJ2-5	ASSNFLGKETQY
10	TRBV3-1/TRBV3-2	TRBJ2-7	ASSYSTREQY
13	TRBV5-5	TRBJ1-3	ASSALQGAGNTIY
11	TRBV18	TRBJ2-5	ASSPRGQETQY
11	TRBV6-5	TRBJ1-1	ASSRRSNTEAF
10	TRBV2	TRBJ1-2	ASSESSSGYT
11	TRBV5-1	TRBJ2-3	ASSWGSPDTQY
12	TRBV10-3	TRBJ2-5	ATKGAGDQETQY
12	TRBV7-8	TRBJ2-6	ASSLSSGANVLT
12	TRBV24-1	TRBJ2-7	ATSPGQGNYEQY
11	TRBV5-1	TRBJ2-1	ASSQEGVNEQF
14	TRBV7-6	TRBJ1-3	ASSPRKGSSGNTIY
12	TRBV6-1	TRBJ1-5	ASSELGGHQPQH
10	TRBV20-1	TRBJ2-5	SASGGEETQY
11	TRBV30	TRBJ1-2	AWSIETGRGYT
13	TRBV9	TRBJ2-3	ASSVSGTSTDTQY
17	TRBV4-2	TRBJ2-3	ASSPRGTSGGAGTDTQY
13	TRBV7-2	TRBJ1-1	ASRVTGGVSTEAF
12	TRBV30	TRBJ2-2	AWSGPRYTGELF
12	TRBV18	TRBJ1-2	ASSPNRGDYGYT
12	TRBV11-2	TRBJ1-2	ASSLIGPRYGYT